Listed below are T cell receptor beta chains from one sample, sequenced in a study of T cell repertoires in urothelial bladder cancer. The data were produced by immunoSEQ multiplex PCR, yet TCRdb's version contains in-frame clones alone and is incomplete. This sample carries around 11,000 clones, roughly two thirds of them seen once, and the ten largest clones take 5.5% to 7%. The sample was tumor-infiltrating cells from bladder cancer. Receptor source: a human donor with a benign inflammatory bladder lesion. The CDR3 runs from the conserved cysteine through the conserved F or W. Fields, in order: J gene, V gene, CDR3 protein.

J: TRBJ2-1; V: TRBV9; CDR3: CASSVDAGAGEQFF
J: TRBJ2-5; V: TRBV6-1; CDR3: CASSDSGGWETQYF
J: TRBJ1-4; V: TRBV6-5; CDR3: CASTRTATNEKLFF
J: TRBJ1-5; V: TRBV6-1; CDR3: CASSTQGTQPQHF
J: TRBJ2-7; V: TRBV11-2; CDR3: CASSLDLGTVYEQYF
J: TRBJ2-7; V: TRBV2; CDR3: CASPPRDLGGVYEQYF
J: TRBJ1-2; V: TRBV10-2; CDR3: CASSERAYGYTF
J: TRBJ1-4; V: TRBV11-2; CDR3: CASSLVGARGEKLFF
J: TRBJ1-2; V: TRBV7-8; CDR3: CASTLGGTGRRNYGYTF
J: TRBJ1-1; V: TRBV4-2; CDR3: CASSQDRTGTTEAFF
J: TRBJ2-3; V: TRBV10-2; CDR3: CASGPMGAGADTQYF
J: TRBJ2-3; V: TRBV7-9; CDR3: CASSPPWSTDTQYF
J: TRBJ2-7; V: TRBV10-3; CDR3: CAISEKGDTYEQYF
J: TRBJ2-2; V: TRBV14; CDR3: CASSLPGTGTGELFF
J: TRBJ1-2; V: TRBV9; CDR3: CASSVRDRLNLYGYTF
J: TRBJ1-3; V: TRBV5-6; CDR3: CASSLDLGPGSGNTIYF
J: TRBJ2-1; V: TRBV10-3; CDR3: CAITPQRGGQDEQFF
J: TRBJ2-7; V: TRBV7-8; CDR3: CASSIWQGPSYEQYF